This T cell receptor (beta chain) was captured in a study of Tregs in tolerant kidney transplant recipients. Notes on the study in general: Few patients were studied, so findings need validation in larger groups. Activated donor B cell expansion appeared to reveal the most relevant donor-specific TCRbeta repertoire. This study did not directly address biological reproducibility.

Unstimulated regulatory T cells (CD4+CD25+CD127-), CD4+CD25- non-regulatory cells, CD4 and CD8 cells were FACS-sorted from thawed PBMCs. About this clone: Its antigen is unknown.

The data were produced by immunoSEQ multiplex PCR, yet TCRdb's version contains in-frame clones alone and is incomplete. Of tens of thousands of clones listed, around 90% are singletons. Sequenced material: CD8+ T cells from blood. The origin of this receptor is a human donor in good health.

CDR3 in amino acids: CASSPDWAKATNEKLFF. CDR3 in DNA: TGCGCCAGCAGCCCAGACTGGGCTAAAGCAACTAATGAAAAACTGTTTTTT. This sequence joins TRBV4-1 and TRBJ1-4; D gene ambiguous. The germline V and J ends were trimmed by 4 bases and 0 bases, with 15 bases remaining between them. CDR1 and CDR2 (germline): MGHRA, YSYEKL. This CDR3 comprises 17 residues.